This is a list of T cell receptor beta chains from one sample in a study of siplizumab effects on memory and regulatory T cells. Assay: immunoSEQ multiplex PCR; the TCRdb copy retains only in-frame clones and omits some. The sample yields 90,000 to 130,000 clones, about nine tenths seen once. What was sequenced was CD4+ T cells sorted from blood. These receptors originate from a human donor in good health. Both conserved end residues are part of each CDR3. D genes are given only for firm matches. Clone sizes are given selectively: once, few, many, or a class where the clone is expanded.

abundance	d_gene	v_gene	j_gene	CDR3nt	CDR3aa
-	TRBD2	TRBV4-2	TRBJ2-5	TGTGCCAGCAGCCAGATCAACCTCGGGCTAGCGGGGGGGCCACCCCGGGCCCAGTACTTC	CASSQINLGLAGGPPRAQYF
-	-	TRBV6-1	TRBJ1-1	TGTGCCAGCAGTGAAGGGCAGGTCTCCTACACTGAAGCTTTCTTT	CASSEGQVSYTEAFF
-	-	TRBV5-6	TRBJ1-1	TGTGCCAGCAGCTTACAGGGAATGAACACTGAAGCTTTCTTT	CASSLQGMNTEAFF
-	-	TRBV23-1	TRBJ2-3	TGCGCCAGCAGTCTCGGGGGCGCGACAGATACGCAGTATTTT	CASSLGGATDTQYF
once	TRBD1	TRBV7-3	TRBJ1-5	TGTGCCAGCAGCCCAGACAGGGATCAGCCCCAGCATTTT	CASSPDRDQPQHF
-	-	TRBV6-5	TRBJ2-7	TGTGCCAGCAGTTACTCGTCCGGGGCCTTCTACGAGCAGTACTTC	CASSYSSGAFYEQYF
-	-	TRBV27	TRBJ2-2	TGTGCCAGCAGTTTATACGGGAACCCCGGGGAGCTGTTTTTT	CASSLYGNPGELFF
-	-	TRBV10-2	TRBJ2-5	TGCGCCAGCAGTGAGTCGGGAGAGACCCAGTACTTC	CASSESGETQYF
-	-	TRBV27	TRBJ2-7	TGTGCCAGCAGTTTGCAGGGAGGGGGTAACGAGCAGTACTTC	CASSLQGGGNEQYF
-	-	TRBV6-4	TRBJ1-2	TGTGCCAGCAGTTCGGTCCCTTCGGTTAACTATGGCTACACCTTC	CASSSVPSVNYGYTF
-	TRBD1	TRBV4-2	TRBJ2-7	TGTGCCAGCAGCCAACCTATCCGGGACAGTAAACCATACGAGCAGTACTTC	CASSQPIRDSKPYEQYF
-	TRBD2	TRBV18	TRBJ2-1	TGTGCCAGCTCACCAGCTAGCGGGGGGTCACTGTCCTACAATGAGCAGTTCTTC	CASSPASGGSLSYNEQFF
once	TRBD1	TRBV10-3	TRBJ2-5	TGTGCCATCAGCGGACAGGGTCCGAAGACCCAGTACTTC	CAISGQGPKTQYF
-	-	TRBV2	TRBJ1-4	TGTGCCAGCAGCGGCTACAATGAAAAACTGTTTTTT	CASSGYNEKLFF
once	TRBD1	TRBV7-9	TRBJ1-5	TGTGCCAGCAGCCACGGGACAGGGGCTAATCAGCCCCAGCATTTT	CASSHGTGANQPQHF
-	-	TRBV19	TRBJ2-4	TGTGCCAGTAGTATGTTAGGGGGATTGAACATTCAGTACTTC	CASSMLGGLNIQYF
-	-	TRBV6-5	TRBJ1-4	TGTGCCAGCCGGCAGGGTAACCGGGAAAAACTGTTTTTT	CASRQGNREKLFF
-	-	TRBV11-3	TRBJ2-1	TGTGCCAGCAGCACCGAAACTAGCCGCCGTGAGCAGTTCTTC	CASSTETSRREQFF